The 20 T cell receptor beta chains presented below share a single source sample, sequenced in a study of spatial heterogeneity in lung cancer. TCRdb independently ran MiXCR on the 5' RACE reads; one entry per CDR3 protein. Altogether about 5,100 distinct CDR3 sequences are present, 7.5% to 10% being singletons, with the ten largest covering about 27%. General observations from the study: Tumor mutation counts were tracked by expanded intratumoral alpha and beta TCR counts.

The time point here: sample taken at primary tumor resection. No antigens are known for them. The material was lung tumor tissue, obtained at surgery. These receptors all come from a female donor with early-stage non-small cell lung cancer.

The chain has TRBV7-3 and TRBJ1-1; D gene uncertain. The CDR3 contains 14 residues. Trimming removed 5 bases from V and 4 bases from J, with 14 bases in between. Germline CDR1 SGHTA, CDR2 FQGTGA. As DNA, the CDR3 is TGTGCCAGCAGCCCCGGAGACGGAAGCACTGAAGCTTTCTTT. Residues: CASSPGDGSTEAFF.

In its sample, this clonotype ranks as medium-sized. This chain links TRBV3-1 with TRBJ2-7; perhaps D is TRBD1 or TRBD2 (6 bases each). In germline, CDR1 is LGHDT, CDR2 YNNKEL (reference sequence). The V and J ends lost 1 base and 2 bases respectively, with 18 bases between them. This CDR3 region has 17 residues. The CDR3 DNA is TGTGCCAGCAGCCAAGGGAGGGGGTCGGCCCATACCTACGAGCAGTACTTC. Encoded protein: CASSQGRGSAHTYEQYF.

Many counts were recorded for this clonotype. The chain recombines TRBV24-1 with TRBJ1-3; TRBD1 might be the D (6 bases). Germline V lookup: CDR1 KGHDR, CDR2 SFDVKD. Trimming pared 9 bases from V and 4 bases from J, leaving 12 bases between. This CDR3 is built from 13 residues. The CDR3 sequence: CATQGGGGNTIYF. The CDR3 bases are TGTGCCACCCAAGGGGGAGGAGGAAACACCATATATTTT.

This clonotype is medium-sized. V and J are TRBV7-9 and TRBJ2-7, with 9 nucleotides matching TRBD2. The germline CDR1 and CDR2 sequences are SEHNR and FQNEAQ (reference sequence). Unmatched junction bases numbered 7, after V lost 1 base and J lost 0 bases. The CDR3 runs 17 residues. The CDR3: CASSLGLAGRPSYEQYF. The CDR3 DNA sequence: TGTGCCAGCAGCTTAGGTCTAGCGGGGCGCCCCTCCTACGAGCAGTACTTC.

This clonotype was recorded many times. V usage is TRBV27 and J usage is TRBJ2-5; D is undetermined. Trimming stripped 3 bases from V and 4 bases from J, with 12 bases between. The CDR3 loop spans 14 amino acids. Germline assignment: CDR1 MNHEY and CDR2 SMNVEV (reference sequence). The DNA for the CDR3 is TGTGCCAGCAGTTTCCTCCCCACCTTAGAGACCCAGTACTTC. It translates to CASSFLPTLETQYF.

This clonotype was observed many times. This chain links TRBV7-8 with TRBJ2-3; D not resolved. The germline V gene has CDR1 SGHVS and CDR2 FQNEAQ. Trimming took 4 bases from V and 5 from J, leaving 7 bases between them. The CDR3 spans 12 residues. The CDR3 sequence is CASSSILDTQYF. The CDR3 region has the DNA TGTGCCAGCAGCTCGATCTTAGATACGCAGTATTTT.

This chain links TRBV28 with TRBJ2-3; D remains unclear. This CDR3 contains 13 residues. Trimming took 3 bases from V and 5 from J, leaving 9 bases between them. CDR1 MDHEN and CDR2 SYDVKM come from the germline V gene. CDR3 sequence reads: CASSFFDGDTQYF. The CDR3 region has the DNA TGTGCCAGCAGTTTTTTCGACGGAGATACGCAGTATTTT.

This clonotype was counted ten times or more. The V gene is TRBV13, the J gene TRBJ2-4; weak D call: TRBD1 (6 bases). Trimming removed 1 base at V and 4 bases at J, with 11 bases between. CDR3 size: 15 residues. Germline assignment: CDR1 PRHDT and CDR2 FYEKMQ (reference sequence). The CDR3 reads CASSLASGVKNIQYF. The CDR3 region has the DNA TGTGCCAGCAGCTTAGCCTCAGGGGTGAAAAACATTCAGTACTTC.

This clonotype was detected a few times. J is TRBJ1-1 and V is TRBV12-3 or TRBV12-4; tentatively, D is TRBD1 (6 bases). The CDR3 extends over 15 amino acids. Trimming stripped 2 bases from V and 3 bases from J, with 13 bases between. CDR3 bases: TGTGCCAGCAGTTTAATGGGGGGGCAGTACACTGAAGCTTTCTTT. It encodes CASSLMGGQYTEAFF.

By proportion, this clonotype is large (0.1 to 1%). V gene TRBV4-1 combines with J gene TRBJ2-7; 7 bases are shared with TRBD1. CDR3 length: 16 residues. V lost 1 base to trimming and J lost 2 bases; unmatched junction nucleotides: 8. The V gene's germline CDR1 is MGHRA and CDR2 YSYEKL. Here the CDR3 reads CASSQGADRVTYEQYF. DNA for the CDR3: TGCGCCAGCAGCCAAGGGGCAGACAGGGTGACCTACGAGCAGTACTTC.

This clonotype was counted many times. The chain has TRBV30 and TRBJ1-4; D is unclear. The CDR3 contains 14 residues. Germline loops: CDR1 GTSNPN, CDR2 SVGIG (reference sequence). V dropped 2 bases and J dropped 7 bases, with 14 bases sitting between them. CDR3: CAWSRSSKGEKLFF. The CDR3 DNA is TGTGCCTGGAGTAGGTCCTCAAAAGGTGAAAAACTGTTTTTT. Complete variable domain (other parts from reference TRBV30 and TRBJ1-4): SQTIHQWPATLVQPVGSPLSLECTVEGTSNPNLYWYRQAAGRGLQLLFYSVGIGQISSEVPQNLSASRPQDRQFILSSKKLLLSDSGFYLCAWSRSSKGEKLFFGSGTQLSVL.

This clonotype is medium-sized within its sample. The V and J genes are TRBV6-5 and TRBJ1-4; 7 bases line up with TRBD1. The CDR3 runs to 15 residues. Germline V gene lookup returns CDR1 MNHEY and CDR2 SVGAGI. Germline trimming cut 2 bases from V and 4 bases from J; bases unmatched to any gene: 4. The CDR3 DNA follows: TGTGCCAGCAGTTACACGACAGGGCTTAATGAAAAACTGTTTTTT. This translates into CASSYTTGLNEKLFF.

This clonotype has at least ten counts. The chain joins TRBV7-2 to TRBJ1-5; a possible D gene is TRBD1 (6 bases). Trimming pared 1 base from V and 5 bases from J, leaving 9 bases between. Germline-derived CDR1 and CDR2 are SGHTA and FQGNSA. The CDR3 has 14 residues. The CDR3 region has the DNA TGTGCCAGCAGCTTAGGTTACAGGGATCAGCCCCAGCATTTT. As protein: CASSLGYRDQPQHF. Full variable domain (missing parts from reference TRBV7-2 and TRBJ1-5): GAGVSQSPSNKVTEKGKDVELRCDPISGHTALYWYRQSLGQGLEFLIYFQGNSAPDKSGLPSDRFSAERTGGSVSTLTIQRTQQEDSAVYLCASSLGYRDQPQHFGDGTRLSIL.

CDR3 sequence reads: CASSLNAMTSESTDTQYF. The CDR3 nucleotides read TGTGCCAGCAGCTTAAACGCTATGACTAGCGAAAGCACAGATACGCAGTATTTT. The chain has TRBV7-9 and TRBJ2-3; 8 bases align to TRBD2. Germline lookup yields CDR1 SEHNR and CDR2 FQNEAQ (reference sequence). CDR3 length: 18 residues. V was clipped by 2 bases and J by 0 bases; unmatched bases: 10.

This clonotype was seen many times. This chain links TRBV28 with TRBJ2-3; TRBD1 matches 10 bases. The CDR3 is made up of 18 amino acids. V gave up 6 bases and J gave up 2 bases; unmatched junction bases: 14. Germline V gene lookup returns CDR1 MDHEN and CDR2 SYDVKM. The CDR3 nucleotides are TGTGCCAGCAGGGATTATACGTGGACAGGGGGGGCCACAGATACGCAGTATTTT. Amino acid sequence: CASRDYTWTGGATDTQYF.

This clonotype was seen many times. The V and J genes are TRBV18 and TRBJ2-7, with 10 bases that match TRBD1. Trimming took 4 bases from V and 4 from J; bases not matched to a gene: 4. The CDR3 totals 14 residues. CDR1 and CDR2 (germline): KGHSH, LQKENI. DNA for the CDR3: TGTGCCAGCTCACGCCGGGACAGGGGTTACGAGCAGTACTTC. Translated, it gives CASSRRDRGYEQYF.

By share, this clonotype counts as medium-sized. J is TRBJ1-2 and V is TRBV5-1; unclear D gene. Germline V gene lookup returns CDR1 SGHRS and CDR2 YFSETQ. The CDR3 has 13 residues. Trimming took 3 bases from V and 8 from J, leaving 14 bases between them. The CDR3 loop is CASSYQHRGGYTF. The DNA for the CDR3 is TGCGCCAGCAGCTATCAGCACCGAGGCGGCTACACCTTC.

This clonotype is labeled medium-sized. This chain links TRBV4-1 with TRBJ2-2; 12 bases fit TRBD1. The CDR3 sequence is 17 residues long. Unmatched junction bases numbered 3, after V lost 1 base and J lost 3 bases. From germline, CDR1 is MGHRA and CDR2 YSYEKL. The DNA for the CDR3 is TGCGCCAGCAGCCAAGTGGGACAGGGGGCGTACACCGGGGAGCTGTTTTTT. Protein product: CASSQVGQGAYTGELFF.

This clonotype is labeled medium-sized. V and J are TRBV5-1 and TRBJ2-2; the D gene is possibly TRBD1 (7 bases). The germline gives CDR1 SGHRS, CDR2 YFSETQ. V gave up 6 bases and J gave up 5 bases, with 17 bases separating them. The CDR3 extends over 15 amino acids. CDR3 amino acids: CASTGGGGLTGELFF. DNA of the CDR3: TGCGCCAGCACCGGCGGAGGGGGCTTAACCGGGGAGCTGTTTTTT.

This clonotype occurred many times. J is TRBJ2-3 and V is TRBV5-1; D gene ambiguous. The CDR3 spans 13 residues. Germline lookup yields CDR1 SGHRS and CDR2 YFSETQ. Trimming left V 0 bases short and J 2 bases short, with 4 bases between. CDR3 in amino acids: CASSLAVTDTQYF. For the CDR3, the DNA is TGCGCCAGCAGCTTGGCAGTCACAGATACGCAGTATTTT.